The 4 T cell receptor beta chains reported below all come from one sample, sequenced in a study of blood T cells in healthy people across ages. Then a second PCR, running roughly 7 to 11 cycles, was carried out with a sample-barcoded 5' primer and a J-beta primer mix. Each CDR3 protein gets one entry after TCRdb re-called the 5' RACE reads with MiXCR. Of 1 million or so distinct CDR3 sequences listed, 35% to 55% are singletons. Sequencing used blood. Receptors originate from a woman aged 60-75 years in good health.

This clonotype has a single count. At one end the junction does not follow the germline gene, possibly because of a read error. The rearrangement joins TRBV5-6 to TRBJ2-7; either TRBD1 or TRBD2 may fit D (6 bases each). Germline lookup yields CDR1 SGHDT and CDR2 YYEEEE. CDR3 length equals 13 residues. Here the CDR3 reads CASSVLGGYEQCF. In DNA, the CDR3 is TGTGCCAGCAGCGTGCTAGGGGGGTACGAGCAGTGCTTC.

In this sample, this clonotype turned up many times. V usage is TRBV2 and J usage is TRBJ2-5, with 9 bases fitting TRBD2. The DNA end is more similar to TRBJ2-7, so the J call may be wrong. This CDR3 is 15 amino acids long. CDR1 and CDR2 from the germline V gene are SNHLY and FYNNEI. Here the CDR3 reads CASTPRASGNNEQYF. The CDR3 DNA reads TGTGCCAGCACTCCCCGAGCTAGCGGGAACAACGAGCAGTACTTC.

This clonotype was seen ten or more times. The V gene is TRBV29-1, the J gene TRBJ1-2; perhaps TRBD1 as D (5 bases). This CDR3 has 14 amino acids. Germline CDR1 reads SQVTM; CDR2 reads ANQGSEA. Trimming cost V 4 bases and J 4 bases, with 16 bases left between them. The CDR3 DNA reads TGCAGCGTTGCCGTTCAGGGAGGCTTCTATGGCTACACCTTC. This sequence encodes CSVAVQGGFYGYTF.

This chain joins TRBV29-1 and TRBJ2-2; D may be TRBD2 (5 bases). V was cut by 0 bases and J by 4 bases, with 12 bases left in between. There are 15 residues in the CDR3. Germline lookup yields CDR1 SQVTM and CDR2 ANQGSEA. The CDR3 loop reads CSVEDRGLGTGELFF. The CDR3 nucleotides read TGCAGCGTTGAAGATCGGGGTCTTGGCACCGGGGAGCTGTTTTTT.